The 13 T cell receptor beta chains listed next were all sequenced from one sample in a study of blood T cell repertoires in COVID-19. This table comes from immunoSEQ multiplex PCR, and its TCRdb copy is limited to in-frame clones, with some not included. This sample yields approximately 89,000 clones, of which 70% to 90% are seen a single time; about 4.2% belongs to the top ten. Sequencing input: peripheral blood. Receptors originate from a man between 65 and 85 years old with acute or convalescent COVID-19.

V and J are TRBV12-3 or TRBV12-4 and TRBJ2-7; D perhaps matches TRBD1 (6 bases). Trimming cost V 3 bases and J 2 bases, with 8 bases left between them. CDR3 length: 13 amino acids. In DNA, the CDR3 is TGTGCCAGCAGTTTGAAGGGGGCCTACGAGCAGTACTTC. The encoded protein is CASSLKGAYEQYF.

This chain connects TRBV18 to TRBJ2-3, with 9 bases identical to TRBD1. The junction had 13 bases not matched to a gene; V was cut back by 6 bases and J by 3 bases. Germline CDR1 KGHSH, CDR2 LQKENI. The CDR3 length is 17 residues. CDR3 DNA: TGTGCCAGCTCGTACTACGGGGACAGGGAATTAACAGATACGCAGTATTTT. Protein: CASSYYGDRELTDTQYF.

V gene TRBV4-2 combines with J gene TRBJ2-3; TRBD2 matches at 15 bases. From germline, CDR1 is LGHNA and CDR2 YNFKEQ. The CDR3 totals 18 residues. After removal of 6 bases from V and 4 bases from J, the junction contained 11 bases not matched to a gene. CDR3 coding DNA: TGTGCCAGCAGGGGACTAGCGGGGGGCTGGGCACAGTCAGATACGCAGTATTTT. Its translation is CASRGLAGGWAQSDTQYF.

This chain uses TRBV19 with TRBJ1-6, with D maybe TRBD1 (5 bases). This CDR3 is built from 13 residues. Between the trimmed V and J ends, which lost 5 bases and 7 bases, there was a span of 9 bases. Germline V gene lookup returns CDR1 LNHDA and CDR2 SQIVND (reference sequence). CDR3 coding DNA: TGTGCCAGTAGTTTGGAGGGGAATTCACCCCTCCACTTT. Translated, it gives CASSLEGNSPLHF.

The genes are TRBV28 and TRBJ1-1; D unresolved. The CDR3 consists of 15 residues. The germline gives CDR1 MDHEN, CDR2 SYDVKM. The ends were cut back, 2 bases at V and 1 base at J, with 11 bases in the middle. This chain's CDR3 is CASSLRAGRNTEAFF. CDR3 DNA sequence: TGTGCCAGCAGTTTAAGGGCGGGCCGGAACACTGAAGCTTTCTTT.

The chain has TRBV2 and TRBJ1-6; the match to TRBD1 covers 10 bases. Germline V gene lookup returns CDR1 SNHLY and CDR2 FYNNEI. The CDR3 runs to 15 residues. The J segment lost 8 bases and the V segment lost 3 bases, leaving 4 bases of the junction unmatched. The CDR3 DNA reads TGTGCCAGCAGTGACGGGACAGGGGTTTATTCACCCCTCCACTTT. Residues: CASSDGTGVYSPLHF.

V is TRBV19 and J is TRBJ2-3; TRBD1 agrees at 8 bases. Unmatched junction bases numbered 9, after V lost 7 bases and J lost 0 bases. This CDR3 contains 16 residues. From germline, CDR1 is LNHDA and CDR2 SQIVND (reference sequence). CDR3 amino acids: CASTDRGGHSTDTQYF. CDR3 in DNA: TGTGCCAGTACCGACAGGGGTGGCCATAGCACAGATACGCAGTATTTT. Looking up the rest from reference TRBV19 and TRBJ2-3 gives the full variable domain: DGGITQSPKYLFRKEGQNVTLSCEQNLNHDAMYWYRQDPGQGLRLIYYSQIVNDFQKGDIAEGYSVSREKKESFPLTVTSAQKNPTAFYLCASTDRGGHSTDTQYFGPGTRLTVL.

This clone occurred once. V usage is TRBV6-5 and J usage is TRBJ1-4; no definite D call. The CDR3 covers 12 residues. CDR1 MNHEY and CDR2 SVGAGI come from the germline V gene. Trimming took 6 bases from V and 8 from J, leaving 10 bases between them. The CDR3 region has the DNA TGTGCCAGCAGCCAATTCCCCGAAAAACTGTTTTTT. Protein product: CASSQFPEKLFF.

This chain uses TRBV6-5 with TRBJ1-1; D unresolved. CDR3 size: 14 residues. Trimming pared 6 bases from V and 4 bases from J, leaving 15 bases between. CDR1 is MNHEY and CDR2 is SVGAGI in the germline V gene. CDR3: CASRKRVQSTEAFF. CDR3 coding DNA: TGTGCCAGCAGAAAGAGGGTCCAGAGCACTGAAGCTTTCTTT.

The chain uses TRBV30 and TRBJ2-5; 9 bases align to TRBD2. Germline assignment: CDR1 GTSNPN and CDR2 SVGIG (reference sequence). J gave up 2 bases and V 2 bases, and 9 bases lay outside the gene matches. The CDR3 totals 16 residues. The CDR3 loop reads CAWSRPGTSSQETQYF. The CDR3, as DNA: TGTGCCTGGAGTAGGCCCGGGACTAGCAGTCAAGAGACCCAGTACTTC.

The chain recombines TRBV2 with TRBJ1-1; 7 positions match TRBD1. J was trimmed by 5 bases and V by 6 bases; bases with no gene match: 12. The CDR3 spans 15 residues. Germline V gives CDR1 SNHLY, CDR2 FYNNEI. As DNA, the CDR3 is TGTGCCAGCAGGTCCGCACCAGGGGGATGGACTGAAGCTTTCTTT. Translation gives CASRSAPGGWTEAFF.

The V call is TRBV7-2, the J call TRBJ2-7; the D gene is possibly TRBD2 (7 bases). Deletions cut 4 bases from V and 6 bases from J, with 19 bases between. This CDR3 comprises 15 residues. Germline V gene data show CDR1 as SGHTA and CDR2 as FQGNSA. CDR3 in amino acids: CASSSRALRGGEQYF. DNA for the CDR3: TGTGCCAGCAGCTCTAGAGCCCTTAGGGGGGGCGAGCAGTACTTC.

The chain couples TRBV28 to TRBJ1-5, with 10 bases that match TRBD1. Unmatched junction bases numbered 13, after V lost 2 bases and J lost 6 bases. This CDR3 comprises 18 residues. Looked up from germline, CDR1 is MDHEN and CDR2 is SYDVKM. DNA for the CDR3: TGTGCCAGCAGTTTAGGGGGGTTAGGGACAGGGGCGGGTCAGCCCCAGCATTTT. Amino acid sequence: CASSLGGLGTGAGQPQHF.